The sequence of this T cell receptor beta chain was determined in a study of vaccination and CD4 T cells after COVID-19. One entry per CDR3 protein, called by TCRdb with MiXCR from the PCR reads. Among just under 20,000 distinct CDR3 sequences, roughly 63% were seen once, and the ten largest hold 0.95% to 1.3%. Between the trimmed V and J ends, which lost 4 bases and 6 bases, there was a span of 12 bases. The CDR3 extends over 14 amino acids. The germline CDR1 and CDR2 sequences are LNHDA and SQIVND (reference sequence). This receptor was obtained from a human donor who had recovered from COVID-19. Here the sequenced sample was CD4+ T cells from blood, taken after SARS-CoV-2 vaccination. The rearrangement links TRBV19 to TRBJ1-4; no clear D gene. CDR3 in DNA: TGTGCCAGTAGTAAGAGAGAGCATGATGAAAAACTGTTTTTT. It is translated as CASSKREHDEKLFF.